Shown below are 10 T cell receptor beta chains from a single sample sequenced in a study of liver allograft versus peripheral blood T cells. Study context: The authors compared T cell receptor repertoires in transplanted livers with those in the peripheral blood of recipients.

In TCRdb, the reads were re-called with MiXCR into one record per CDR3 protein. The repertoire holds about 14,000 distinct CDR3 sequences, with approximately 20% as singletons. These receptors came from a human patient who had a liver transplant. Part of the T cell pool may stem from the graft donor.

V is TRBV28 and J is TRBJ2-5; no clear D. CDR3 length equals 14 residues. Between the trimmed V and J ends, which lost 0 bases and 2 bases, there was a span of 7 bases. Germline CDR1 reads MDHEN; CDR2 reads SYDVKM. CDR3 residues: CASSLWGIQETQYF. The CDR3, as DNA: TGTGCCAGCAGTTTATGGGGGATTCAAGAGACCCAGTACTTC.

This clonotype was counted ten times or more. The chain links TRBV5-4 to TRBJ2-3, with TRBD2 matching 11 bases. The CDR3 consists of 16 residues. The germline V gene has CDR1 SGHNT and CDR2 YYREEE (reference sequence). V shed 2 bases and J 4 bases; nucleotides not matched to a gene: 6. The CDR3 region is CASSLTSGSGADTQYF. DNA of the CDR3: TGTGCCAGCAGCTTAACTAGCGGGAGTGGGGCAGATACGCAGTATTTT.

By sample fraction, this clonotype is medium-sized. The chain has TRBV19 and TRBJ2-2, with 8 bases that match TRBD2. The CDR3 has 15 amino acids. V dropped 7 bases and J dropped 4; count of bases not matched to a gene: 8. Germline CDR1 LNHDA, CDR2 SQIVND (reference sequence). CDR3 coding DNA: TGTGCCAGTACTCAAATCGGGGGGGCCACCGGGGAGCTGTTTTTT. Encoded protein: CASTQIGGATGELFF.

This clonotype was seen only a few times. The rearrangement uses TRBV7-9 and TRBJ1-2; D unclear. Trimming stripped 4 bases from V and 2 bases from J, with 14 bases between. Germline loops: CDR1 SEHNR, CDR2 FQNEAQ (reference sequence). The CDR3 is 15 residues long. The CDR3 is CASSSTYSENYGYTF. CDR3 coding DNA: TGTGCCAGCAGCTCCACATACAGCGAGAACTATGGCTACACCTTC.

This clonotype was counted between two and nine times. The rearrangement uses TRBV9 and TRBJ1-4; D is ambiguous. The CDR3 sequence is 15 residues long. Germline CDR1 and CDR2: SGDLS and YYNGEE. V lost 0 bases and J lost 8, with 14 bases in between. CDR3 residues: CASSVDVGVGEKLFF. DNA for the CDR3: TGTGCCAGCAGCGTAGATGTGGGAGTAGGGGAAAAACTGTTTTTT.

Of note for this clonotype: A read error may explain this, as a much larger clone is one base away. The chain employs TRBV11-1 and TRBJ1-2; the D is unclear. The germline V and J ends were trimmed by 1 base and 6 bases, with 12 bases remaining between them. CDR1 SGHAT and CDR2 FQDESV come from the germline V gene (reference sequence). The length of the CDR3 is 14 residues. The CDR3 protein is CASSLGAGTHGYTF. The CDR3 bases are TGTGCCAGCAGCTTAGGGGCTGGTACACATGGCTACACCTTC.

This clonotype has ten or more counts. This chain joins TRBV19 and TRBJ2-3; D perhaps matches TRBD1 (6 bases). This CDR3 is 15 amino acids long. CDR1 is LNHDA, CDR2 SQIVND, per germline (reference sequence). The V end was cut by 3 bases, the J end by 4 bases, with 14 bases between. This CDR3 is CASSITSGVADTQYF. CDR3 coding DNA: TGTGCCAGTAGTATTACTTCAGGGGTGGCAGATACGCAGTATTTT. The whole variable domain, filled in from reference TRBV19 and TRBJ2-3, reads DGGITQSPKYLFRKEGQNVTLSCEQNLNHDAMYWYRQDPGQGLRLIYYSQIVNDFQKGDIAEGYSVSREKKESFPLTVTSAQKNPTAFYLCASSITSGVADTQYFGPGTRLTVL.

This clonotype was recorded many times. The chain carries TRBV6-1 and TRBJ2-2; possibly TRBD1 or TRBD2 for D (6 bases each). V lost 4 bases to trimming and J lost 5 bases, with 11 bases between them. CDR3 length: 14 residues. The germline V gene encodes CDR1 MNHNS and CDR2 SASEGT. In DNA form, the CDR3 reads TGTGCCAGCAGTGGGGGGGCGCGAACCGGGGAGCTGTTTTTT. Protein product: CASSGGARTGELFF.

Notes on this clonotype: It may be a read error: a sequence one base away is much more abundant. The chain links TRBV6-6 to TRBJ1-2, with D unclear. The germline V and J ends were trimmed by 5 bases and 8 bases, with 18 bases remaining between them. There are 14 residues in the CDR3. Germline V gene lookup returns CDR1 MNHNY and CDR2 SVGAGI (reference sequence). The CDR3 is CASSTAALVNGYTF. The DNA of the CDR3 is TGTGCCAGCAGTACGGCAGCTCTTGTAAACGGCTACACCTTC.

This clonotype is categorized as medium-sized (0.01 to 0.1%). This chain uses TRBV24-1 with TRBJ2-5, with 9 bases fitting TRBD1. The trim removed 4 bases at V and 5 bases at J, leaving 10 bases unmatched. Germline lookup yields CDR1 KGHDR and CDR2 SFDVKD. The CDR3 consists of 16 residues. The DNA of the CDR3 is TGTGCCACCAGTGACCGGACAGGGGCAGACCGCGAGACCCAGTACTTC. It yields the protein CATSDRTGADRETQYF.